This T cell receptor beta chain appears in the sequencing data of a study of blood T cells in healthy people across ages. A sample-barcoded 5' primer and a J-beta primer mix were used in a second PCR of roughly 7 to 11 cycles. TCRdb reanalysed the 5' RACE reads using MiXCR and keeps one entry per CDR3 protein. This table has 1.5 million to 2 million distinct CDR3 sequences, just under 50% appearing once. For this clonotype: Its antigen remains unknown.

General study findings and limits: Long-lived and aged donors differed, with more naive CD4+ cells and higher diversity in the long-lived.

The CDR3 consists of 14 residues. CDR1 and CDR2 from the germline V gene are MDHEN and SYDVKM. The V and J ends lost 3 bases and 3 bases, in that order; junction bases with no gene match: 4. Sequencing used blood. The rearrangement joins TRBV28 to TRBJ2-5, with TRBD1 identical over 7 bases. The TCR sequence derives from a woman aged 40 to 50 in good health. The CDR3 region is CASSFVGQKETQYF. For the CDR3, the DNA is TGTGCCAGCAGTTTTGTGGGACAGAAAGAGACCCAGTACTTC.